This entry concerns a single T cell receptor (beta chain). There are a few counts of this clonotype. Its antigen specificity is not known. The record has no base qualities; no much larger clone is one base away. Ends trimmed: V by 1 base, J by 4 bases; bases unmatched to a gene: 10. The CDR1 and CDR2 encoded by the germline V gene (reference sequence) are SGHAT and FQDESV. The CDR3 runs 17 residues from the cysteine to the phenylalanine. Just CDR3 DNA is preserved here, 51 bases in frame from base 1. The data derive from a study of T cell repertoires in cytomegalovirus infection (dated by TCRdb to about 2019). As for the study more broadly: The HLA type of each donor mattered for the analysis, because public TCR beta signatures pointed to carriage of CMV infection along with the matching HLA type. Broader findings and caveats from the paper: The ex vivo response was dominated by HLA-C-restricted CMV-specific TCR beta clonotypes, which also provided the single most frequent clonotype in two of eight donors. Carriers of CMV infection plus the relevant HLA type were discriminated by the cumulative frequency of public TCR beta family members in the study cohort and in an independent roughly 340-donor cohort.

TCRdb lists the instrument as Illumina HiSeq 1500. Using fastp trimming at Q25 and MiXCR clonotype assembly, TCRdb reanalyzed the public sequencing data and kept in-frame beta chains. Rows are combined by CDR3 protein, so each entry shows the most common genes and DNA. The table for this sample lists approximately 630,000 distinct CDR3 sequences; 20% to 30% of them were counted only once. 8% of the sample is in the top ten clones. The chain uses TRBV11-1 and TRBJ2-1; 7 middle bases align to TRBD1. The TCR originated in a human donor in good health (CMV status not recorded). Some clones in this sample may be carry-over from other donors' samples. Sequencing was done on a sample of CD8+ T cells from PBMCs. This receptor carries the CDR3 CASSLGAKTGFYNEQFF. The DNA sequence reads TGTGCCAGCAGCTTAGGCGCTAAGACAGGGTTTTACAATGAGCAGTTCTTC.